The clone carrying this T cell receptor (beta chain) was counted between two and nine times. Other DNA sequences in the sample encode the same CDR3. The data were obtained in a study of cytomegalovirus exposure and HLA in healthy donors. The V and J ends lost 6 bases and 6 bases, in that order; junction bases with no gene match: 4. From germline, CDR1 is MNHNY and CDR2 SVGAGI (reference sequence). This CDR3 contains 13 residues. The PCR used 60 Vbeta and 13 Jbeta primers. The protocol was immunoSEQ multiplex PCR, while the TCRdb copy is restricted to in-frame clones and leaves out a portion. The sample includes 100,000 to 150,000 clones, 75% to 85% of them seen just once.

V and J are TRBV6-6 and TRBJ1-5; TRBD1 matches at 8 bases. The TCR originated in a man aged 25 to 45 in good health and CMV-seropositive. Sequenced sample: PBMCs. The CDR3 nucleotides are TGTGCCAGCAGCACTGACAGGGGTCAGCCCCAGCATTTT. This codes for CASSTDRGQPQHF.